The 2 T cell receptor beta chains below were found in one sample sequenced in a study of blood T cell repertoires in COVID-19. Clones were read by immunoSEQ multiplex PCR, and TCRdb kept only the in-frame ones, dropping some. The table lists over 60,000 clones, 80% to 90% of them singletons. Sequencing was done on a sample of peripheral blood. These receptors originate from a man aged 80 or over with acute or convalescent COVID-19.

The chain carries TRBV7-3 and TRBJ2-5; D is unresolved. This CDR3 spans 13 amino acids. V was trimmed by 2 bases and J by 2 bases, leaving 6 bases between them. Per the germline V gene, CDR1 is SGHTA and CDR2 is FQGTGA. This chain's CDR3 is CASSLSFQETQYF. In DNA form, the CDR3 reads TGTGCCAGCAGCTTATCCTTTCAAGAGACCCAGTACTTC.

The rearrangement joins TRBV6-1 to TRBJ1-2; 9 nucleotides agree with TRBD1. J gave up 8 bases and V 3 bases, and 10 bases lay outside the gene matches. The CDR3 covers 15 residues. Germline V gene sequence: CDR1 MNHNS, CDR2 SASEGT. In DNA, the CDR3 is TGTGCCAGCAGTGACGCACAGGGGGCAATGAGAGGCTACACCTTC. Amino acid sequence: CASSDAQGAMRGYTF.